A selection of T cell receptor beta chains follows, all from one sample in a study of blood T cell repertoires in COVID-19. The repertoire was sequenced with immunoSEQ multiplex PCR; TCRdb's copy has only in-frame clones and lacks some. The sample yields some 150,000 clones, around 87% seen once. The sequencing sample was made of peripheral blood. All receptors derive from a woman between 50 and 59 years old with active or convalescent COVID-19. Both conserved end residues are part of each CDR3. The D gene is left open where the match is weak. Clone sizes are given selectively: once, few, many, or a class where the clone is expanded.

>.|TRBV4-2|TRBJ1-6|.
CASSPLTGSSYNSPLHF
TGTGCCAGCAGCCCGCTGACGGGAAGCTCCTATAATTCACCCCTCCACTTT
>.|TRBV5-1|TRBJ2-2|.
CASSLYFTGELFF
TGCGCCAGCAGCTTGTATTTCACCGGGGAGCTGTTTTTT
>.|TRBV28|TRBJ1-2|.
CASSSEPSNYGYTF
TGTGCCAGCAGTTCTGAGCCGAGTAACTATGGCTACACCTTC
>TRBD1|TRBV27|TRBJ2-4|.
CASSFGQGVDKNIQYF
TGTGCCAGCAGTTTCGGACAGGGGGTTGACAAAAACATTCAGTACTTC
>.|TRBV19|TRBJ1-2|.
CASSTGYNYGYTF
TGTGCCAGTAGTACAGGGTACAACTATGGCTACACCTTC
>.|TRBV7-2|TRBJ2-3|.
CASSLGLQGTSTDTQYF
TGTGCCAGCAGCTTAGGTTTACAGGGTACTAGCACAGATACGCAGTATTTT
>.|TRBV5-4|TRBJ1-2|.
CASSLASRVSGYTF
TGTGCCAGCAGCTTGGCGTCCAGGGTGTCAGGCTACACCTTC
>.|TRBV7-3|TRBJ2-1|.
CASSSRPDRGFYNEQFF
TGTGCCAGCAGCTCGAGGCCAGATAGGGGATTTTACAATGAGCAGTTCTTC
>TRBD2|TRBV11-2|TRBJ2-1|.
CASSDLAGGRGEQFF
TGTGCCAGCAGCGACTTAGCGGGGGGGCGTGGTGAGCAGTTCTTC
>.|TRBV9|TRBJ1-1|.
CASSRGEREAFF
TGTGCCAGCAGCCGGGGGGAGAGGGAAGCTTTCTTT
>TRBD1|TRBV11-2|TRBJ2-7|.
CASSLVGQGAREQYF
TGTGCCAGCAGCTTAGTGGGACAGGGGGCTCGGGAGCAGTACTTC
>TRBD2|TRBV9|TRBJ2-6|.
CASSTSGRGSGANVLTF
TGTGCCAGCAGCACTAGCGGGAGGGGCTCTGGGGCCAACGTCCTGACTTTC
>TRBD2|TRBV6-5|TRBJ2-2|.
CASSFRREANTGELFF
TGTGCCAGCAGTTTCCGGCGGGAGGCTAACACCGGGGAGCTGTTTTTT
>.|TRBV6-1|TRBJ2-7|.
CASSEMSAHSYEQYF
TGTGCCAGCAGTGAAATGAGCGCGCACTCCTACGAGCAGTACTTC
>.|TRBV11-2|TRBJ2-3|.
CASSLARVEDTQYF
TGTGCCAGCAGCTTAGCGAGGGTAGAAGATACGCAGTATTTT
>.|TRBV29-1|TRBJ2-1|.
CSALSPRLNEQFF
TGCAGCGCCCTTAGCCCCCGTCTTAATGAGCAGTTCTTC
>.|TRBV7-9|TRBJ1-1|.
CASSADSMNTEAFF
TGTGCCAGCAGCGCGGACAGCATGAACACTGAAGCTTTCTTT
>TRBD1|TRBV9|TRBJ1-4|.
CASSFGQGAEEKLFF
TGTGCCAGCAGCTTTGGACAGGGGGCAGAGGAAAAACTGTTTTTT
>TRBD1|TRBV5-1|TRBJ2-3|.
CASSSTGESTQYF
TGCGCCAGCAGCTCGACAGGGGAGAGTACGCAGTATTTT
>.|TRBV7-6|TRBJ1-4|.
CASSLEQGVGKLFF
TGTGCCAGCAGCTTAGAACAGGGAGTTGGAAAACTGTTTTTT
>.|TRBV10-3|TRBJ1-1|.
CAISESVNTEAFF
TGTGCCATCAGTGAGTCCGTGAACACTGAAGCTTTCTTT
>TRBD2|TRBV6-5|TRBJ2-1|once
CASSYSKLAYEQFF
TGTGCCAGCAGTTACTCCAAACTAGCGTATGAGCAGTTCTTC
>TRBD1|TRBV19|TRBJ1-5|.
CASSIAGTGRSNQPQHF
TGTGCCAGTAGTATAGCCGGGACAGGTAGGAGCAATCAGCCCCAGCATTTT
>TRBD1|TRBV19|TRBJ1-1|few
CASSIRDRAAMNTEAFF
TGTGCCAGTAGTATCCGGGACAGGGCTGCCATGAACACTGAAGCTTTCTTT
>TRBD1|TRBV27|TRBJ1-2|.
CASSSQGNYGYTF
TGTGCCAGCAGTTCACAGGGGAACTATGGCTACACCTTC
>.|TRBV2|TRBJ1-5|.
CASSVTRYSNQPQHF
TGTGCCAGCAGTGTTACGAGGTATAGCAATCAGCCCCAGCATTTT
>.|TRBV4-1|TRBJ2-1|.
CASSLRLQSREENEQFF
TGCGCCAGCAGCCTCCGGCTTCAAAGCAGGGAGGAGAATGAGCAGTTCTTC
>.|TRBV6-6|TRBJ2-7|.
CASSYSSPLYEQYF
TGTGCCAGCAGTTACTCAAGCCCACTCTACGAGCAGTACTTC
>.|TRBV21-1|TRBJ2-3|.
CASSKGASGGALTDTQYF
TGTGCCAGCAGCAAAGGAGCTAGCGGGGGGGCCCTCACAGATACGCAGTATTTT
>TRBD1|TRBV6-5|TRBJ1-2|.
CASTTWGQESGYTF
TGTGCCAGCACTACCTGGGGACAGGAGAGTGGCTACACCTTC
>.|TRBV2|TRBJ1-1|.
CASSQGRQVNTEAFF
TGTGCCAGCAGTCAGGGGAGACAGGTGAACACTGAAGCTTTCTTT
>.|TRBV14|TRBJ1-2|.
CASSQGQNYGYTF
TGTGCCAGCAGCCAAGGGCAGAACTATGGCTACACCTTC
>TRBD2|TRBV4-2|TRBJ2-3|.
CASSPGTSPSSDTQYF
TGTGCCAGCAGCCCGGGGACTAGCCCGTCTAGCGATACGCAGTATTTT
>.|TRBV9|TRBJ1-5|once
CASSVDGRWDRGRCQPQHF
TGTGCCAGCAGCGTAGACGGTCGTTGGGATCGGGGGAGGTGTCAGCCCCAGCATTTT
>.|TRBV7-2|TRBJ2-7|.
CASSITYEQYF
TGTGCCAGCAGCATTACTTACGAGCAGTACTTC
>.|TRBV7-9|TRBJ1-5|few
CASSFGYSNQPQHF
TGTGCCAGCAGCTTCGGGTATAGCAATCAGCCCCAGCATTTT
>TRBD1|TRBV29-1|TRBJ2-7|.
CSVVGSRDRPYEQYF
TGCAGCGTTGTGGGGAGCCGGGACAGGCCCTACGAGCAGTACTTC
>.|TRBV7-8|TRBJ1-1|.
CASSYRDGMNTEAFF
TGTGCCAGCAGCTATCGTGACGGGATGAACACTGAAGCTTTCTTT
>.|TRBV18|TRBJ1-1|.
CASSPQTGNTEAFF
TGTGCCAGCTCACCCCAGACAGGGAACACTGAAGCTTTCTTT
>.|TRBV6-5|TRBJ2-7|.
CASSRDNTYEQYF
TGTGCCAGCAGCCGGGACAACACCTACGAGCAGTACTTC
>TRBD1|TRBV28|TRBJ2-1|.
CASRQLEGQGNNEQFF
TGTGCCAGCAGACAATTGGAGGGACAGGGAAACAATGAGCAGTTCTTC
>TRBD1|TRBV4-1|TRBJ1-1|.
CASSQDAQGGTEAFF
TGCGCCAGCAGCCAAGACGCGCAGGGGGGCACTGAAGCTTTCTTT
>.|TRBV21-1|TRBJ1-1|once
CASSKETPPDRFAEAFF
TGTGCCAGCAGCAAAGAGACTCCTCCGGACAGGTTCGCTGAAGCTTTCTTT
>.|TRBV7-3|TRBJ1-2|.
CASSLTNRDGYTF
TGTGCCAGCAGCTTAACAAACAGGGATGGCTACACCTTC
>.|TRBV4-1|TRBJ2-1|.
CASSQDWGEYNEQFF
TGCGCCAGCAGCCAAGATTGGGGGGAATACAATGAGCAGTTCTTC